Reported below is one T cell receptor (beta chain). Its antigen is currently unknown. The sample belongs to a study of beta chain features in type 1 diabetes. Study-wide findings and caveats: Shortening of TCRB CDR3s, moderate but significant, appeared in all four CD4+ subsets of Type 1 diabetes patients. When cDNA is sequenced, cells with high TCR expression could be over-represented.

A single heparinised blood sample, averaging about 120 mL, was obtained per donor. Expressed TCRB transcripts were sequenced because the entire RNA isolate underwent reverse transcription. The protocol was immunoSEQ multiplex PCR, while the TCRdb copy is restricted to in-frame clones and leaves out a portion. The repertoire has hundreds of thousands of clones, roughly 16% of them found once; the top ten carry more than 0.08%. Input material: naive CD4+ T cells from blood. This receptor was identified in a man younger than 35 in good health.

CDR3 sequence: CASSFGGRDTQYF. In nucleotides, the CDR3 is TGTGCCAGCAGTTTTGGGGGCCGGGATACGCAGTATTTT. V gene TRBV28 combines with J gene TRBJ2-3; possibly TRBD1 for D (6 bases). Germline CDR1 MDHEN, CDR2 SYDVKM. CDR3 length: 13 amino acids. V lost 3 bases and J lost 6, with 10 bases in between.